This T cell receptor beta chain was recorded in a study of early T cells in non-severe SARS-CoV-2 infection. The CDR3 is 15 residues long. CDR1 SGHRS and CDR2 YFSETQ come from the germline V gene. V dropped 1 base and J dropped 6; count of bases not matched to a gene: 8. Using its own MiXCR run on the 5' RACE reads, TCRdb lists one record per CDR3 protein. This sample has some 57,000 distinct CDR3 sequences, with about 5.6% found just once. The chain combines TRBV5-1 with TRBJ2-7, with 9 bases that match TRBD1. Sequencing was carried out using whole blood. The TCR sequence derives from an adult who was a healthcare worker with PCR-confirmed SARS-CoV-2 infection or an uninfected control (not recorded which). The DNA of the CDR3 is TGCGCCAGCAGCTTGAGCTGGGACAGGGTCTGCGAGCAGTACTTC. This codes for CASSLSWDRVCEQYF.